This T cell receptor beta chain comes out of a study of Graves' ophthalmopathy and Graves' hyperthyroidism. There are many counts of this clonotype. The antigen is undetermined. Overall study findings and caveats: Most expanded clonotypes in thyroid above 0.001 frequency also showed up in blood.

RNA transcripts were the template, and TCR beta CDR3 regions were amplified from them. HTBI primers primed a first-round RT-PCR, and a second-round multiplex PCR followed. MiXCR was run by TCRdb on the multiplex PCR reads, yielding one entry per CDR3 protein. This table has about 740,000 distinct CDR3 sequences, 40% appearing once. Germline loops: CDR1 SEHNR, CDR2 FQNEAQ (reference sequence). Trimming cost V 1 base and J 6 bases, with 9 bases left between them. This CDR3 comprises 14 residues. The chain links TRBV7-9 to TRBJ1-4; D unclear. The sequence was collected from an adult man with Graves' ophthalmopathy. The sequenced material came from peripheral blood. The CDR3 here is CASSLGSDYEKLFF. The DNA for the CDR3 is TGTGCCAGCAGCTTAGGCTCCGACTATGAAAAACTGTTTTTT.